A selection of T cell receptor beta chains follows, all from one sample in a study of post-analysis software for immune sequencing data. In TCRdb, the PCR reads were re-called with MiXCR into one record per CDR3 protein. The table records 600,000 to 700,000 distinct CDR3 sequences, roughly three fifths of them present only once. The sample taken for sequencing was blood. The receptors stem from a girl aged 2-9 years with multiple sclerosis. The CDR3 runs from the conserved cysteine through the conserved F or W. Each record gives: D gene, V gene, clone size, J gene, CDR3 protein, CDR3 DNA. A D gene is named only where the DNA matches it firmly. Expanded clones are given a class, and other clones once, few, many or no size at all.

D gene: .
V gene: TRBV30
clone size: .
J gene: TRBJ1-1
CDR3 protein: CAWSDSGNTEAFF
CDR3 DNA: TGTGCCTGGAGTGATTCAGGGAACACTGAAGCTTTCTTT

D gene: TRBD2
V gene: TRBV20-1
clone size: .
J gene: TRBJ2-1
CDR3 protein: CSAGGKRRSSYNEQFF
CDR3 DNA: TGCAGTGCGGGAGGGAAAAGGAGAAGCTCCTACAATGAGCAGTTCTTC

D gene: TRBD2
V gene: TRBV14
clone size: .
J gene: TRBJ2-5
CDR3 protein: CASSQKAGASWGETQYF
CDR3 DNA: TGTGCCAGCAGCCAAAAAGCGGGGGCCTCCTGGGGGGAGACCCAGTACTTC

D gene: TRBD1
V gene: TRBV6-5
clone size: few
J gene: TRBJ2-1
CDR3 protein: CASSSSGTGSNPGSYNEQFF
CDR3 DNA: TGTGCCAGCAGCTCCTCCGGGACAGGGTCCAACCCGGGGTCCTACAATGAGCAGTTCTTC

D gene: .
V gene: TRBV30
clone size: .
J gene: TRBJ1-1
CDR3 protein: CAWSWEGNTEAFF
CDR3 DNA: TGTGCCTGGAGTTGGGAAGGGAACACTGAAGCTTTCTTT

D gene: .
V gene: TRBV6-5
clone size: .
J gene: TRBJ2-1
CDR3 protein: CASGRNNNEQFF
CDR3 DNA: TGTGCCTCGGGGCGGAATAACAATGAGCAGTTCTTC

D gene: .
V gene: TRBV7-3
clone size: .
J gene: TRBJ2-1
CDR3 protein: CASSYGQYNEQFF
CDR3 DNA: TGTGCCAGCAGCTACGGACAGTACAATGAGCAGTTCTTC

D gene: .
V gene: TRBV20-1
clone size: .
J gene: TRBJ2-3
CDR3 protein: CSAGADTQYF
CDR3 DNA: TGCAGTGCTGGGGCAGATACGCAGTATTTT

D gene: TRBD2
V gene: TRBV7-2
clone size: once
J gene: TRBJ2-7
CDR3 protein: CASSFGLAGGREQYF
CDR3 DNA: TGTGCCAGCAGCTTCGGACTAGCGGGAGGTCGCGAGCAGTACTTC

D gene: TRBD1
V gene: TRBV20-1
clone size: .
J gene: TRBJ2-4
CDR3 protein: CSAQDRVASNIQYF
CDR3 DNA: TGCAGTGCCCAGGACAGGGTCGCCTCTAACATTCAGTACTTC

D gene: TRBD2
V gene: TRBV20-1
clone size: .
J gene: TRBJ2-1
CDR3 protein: CSAIAGGRGNEQFF
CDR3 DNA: TGCAGTGCGATTGCGGGGGGGCGCGGCAATGAGCAGTTCTTC

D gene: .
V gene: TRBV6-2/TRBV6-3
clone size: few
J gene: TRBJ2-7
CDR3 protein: CASKGDGEYEQYF
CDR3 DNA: TGTGCCAGCAAAGGGGACGGCGAGTACGAGCAGTACTTC

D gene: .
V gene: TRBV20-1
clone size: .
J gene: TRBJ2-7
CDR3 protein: CSGGSSYEQYF
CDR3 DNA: TGCAGTGGAGGCAGCAGCTACGAGCAGTACTTC

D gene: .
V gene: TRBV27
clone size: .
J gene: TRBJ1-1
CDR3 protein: CASSPIGVNTEAFF
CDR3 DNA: TGTGCCAGCAGTCCCATAGGGGTGAACACTGAAGCTTTCTTT

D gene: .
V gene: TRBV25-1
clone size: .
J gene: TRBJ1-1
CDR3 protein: CASSEPDRVNTEAFF
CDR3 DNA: TGTGCCAGCAGTGAGCCGGACAGAGTGAACACTGAAGCTTTCTTT

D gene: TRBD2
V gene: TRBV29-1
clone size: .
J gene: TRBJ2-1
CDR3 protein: CSVSLAGDEQFF
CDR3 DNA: TGCAGCGTTAGCTTAGCGGGAGATGAGCAGTTCTTC

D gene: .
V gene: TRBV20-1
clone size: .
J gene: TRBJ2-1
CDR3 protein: CSAFRASGSYNEQFF
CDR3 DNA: TGCAGTGCATTTCGGGCCTCCGGTTCCTACAATGAGCAGTTCTTC

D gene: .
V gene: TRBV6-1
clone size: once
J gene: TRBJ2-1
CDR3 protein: CASSDRDLAQFF
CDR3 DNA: TGTGCCAGCAGTGATCGGGACCTGGCGCAGTTCTTC

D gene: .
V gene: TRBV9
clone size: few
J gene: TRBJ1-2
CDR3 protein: CASSGGVEGGYTF
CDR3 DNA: TGTGCCAGCAGCGGGGGGGTGGAAGGCGGCTACACCTTC

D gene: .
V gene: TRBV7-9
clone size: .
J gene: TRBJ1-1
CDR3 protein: CASSLARGMNTEAFF
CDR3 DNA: TGTGCCAGCAGCTTAGCGCGGGGGATGAACACTGAAGCTTTCTTT

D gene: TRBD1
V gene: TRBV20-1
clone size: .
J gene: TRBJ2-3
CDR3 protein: CSAKGQGRITDTQYF
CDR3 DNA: TGCAGTGCCAAAGGACAGGGGCGAATCACAGATACGCAGTATTTT

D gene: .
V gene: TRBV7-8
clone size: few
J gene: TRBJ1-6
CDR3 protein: CASSLGPGGENSPLHF
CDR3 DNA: TGTGCCAGCAGCTTAGGCCCCGGGGGGGAAAATTCACCCCTCCACTTT

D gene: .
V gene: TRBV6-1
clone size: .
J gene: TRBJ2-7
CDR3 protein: CASRLAGQSYEQYF
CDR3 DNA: TGTGCCAGCAGACTCGCGGGACAGTCATACGAGCAGTACTTC

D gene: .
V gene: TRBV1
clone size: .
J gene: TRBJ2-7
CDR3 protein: CTSSRIVGFRYEQYF
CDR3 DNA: TGCACCAGCAGCCGGATAGTAGGGTTCCGGTACGAGCAGTACTTC

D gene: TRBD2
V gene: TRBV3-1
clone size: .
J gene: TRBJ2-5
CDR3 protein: CASSQVFAGGYNEQYF
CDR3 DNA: TGTGCCAGCAGCCAAGTATTCGCGGGGGGTTACAATGAGCAGTACTTC

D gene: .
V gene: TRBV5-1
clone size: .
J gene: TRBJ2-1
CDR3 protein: CASSLGPDKVDNVQFF
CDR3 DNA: TGCGCCAGCAGCTTGGGTCCGGACAAAGTCGACAATGTGCAGTTCTTC

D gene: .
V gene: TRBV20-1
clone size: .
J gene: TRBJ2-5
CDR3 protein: CSASGQGGRETQYF
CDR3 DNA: TGCAGTGCTAGTGGCCAGGGAGGACGAGAGACCCAGTACTTC

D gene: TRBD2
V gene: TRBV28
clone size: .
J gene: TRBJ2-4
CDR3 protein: CASTPSGPGLGDIQYF
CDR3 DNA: TGTGCCAGCACCCCTAGCGGGCCGGGACTAGGGGACATTCAGTACTTC

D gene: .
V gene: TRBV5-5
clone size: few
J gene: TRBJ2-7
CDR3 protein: CASSEDSSYEQYF
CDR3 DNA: TGTGCCAGCAGCGAGGACAGCTCCTACGAGCAGTACTTC

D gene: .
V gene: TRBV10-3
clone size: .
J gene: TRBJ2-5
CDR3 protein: CAISESMGSGETQYF
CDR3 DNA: TGTGCCATCAGTGAGTCGATGGGGTCGGGGGAGACCCAGTACTTC

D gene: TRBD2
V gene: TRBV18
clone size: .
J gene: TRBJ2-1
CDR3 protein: CASSPPSLAGYNEQFF
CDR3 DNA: TGTGCCAGCTCACCCCCTTCCCTAGCGGGGTACAATGAGCAGTTCTTC

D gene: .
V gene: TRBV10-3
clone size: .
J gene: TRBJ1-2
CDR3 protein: CAISPDRTLYGYTF
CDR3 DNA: TGTGCCATCAGTCCTGACAGGACCCTCTATGGCTACACCTTC

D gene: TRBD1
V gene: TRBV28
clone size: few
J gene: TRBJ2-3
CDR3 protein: CASSLGTGGADTQYF
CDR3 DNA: TGTGCCAGCAGTTTAGGGACAGGGGGGGCAGATACGCAGTATTTT

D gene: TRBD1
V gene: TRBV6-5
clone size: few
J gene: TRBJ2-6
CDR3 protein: CASSYLGQGRSGANVLTF
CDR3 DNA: TGTGCCAGCAGTTACTTGGGACAGGGACGCTCTGGGGCCAACGTCCTGACTTTC

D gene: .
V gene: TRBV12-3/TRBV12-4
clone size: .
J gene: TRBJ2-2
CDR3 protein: CASSLVTNTGELFF
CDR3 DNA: TGTGCCAGCAGTTTGGTAACGAACACCGGGGAGCTGTTTTTT

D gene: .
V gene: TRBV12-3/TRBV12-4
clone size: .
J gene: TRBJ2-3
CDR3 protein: CASSLEMGEAGTDTQYF
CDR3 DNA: TGTGCCAGCAGTTTAGAAATGGGAGAAGCGGGCACAGATACGCAGTATTTT

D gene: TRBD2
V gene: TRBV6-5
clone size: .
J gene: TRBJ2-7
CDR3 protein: CASLGRGRGFYEQYF
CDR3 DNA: TGTGCCAGCCTCGGACGCGGGAGGGGATTCTACGAGCAGTACTTC

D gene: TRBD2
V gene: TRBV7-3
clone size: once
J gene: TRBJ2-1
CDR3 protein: CASSPRGVGVNEQFF
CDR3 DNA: TGTGCCAGCAGCCCCCGGGGGGTGGGGGTGAATGAGCAGTTCTTC

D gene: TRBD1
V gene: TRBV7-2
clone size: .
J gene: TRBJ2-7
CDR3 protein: CASSSQGLTYEQYF
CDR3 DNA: TGTGCCAGCAGCTCACAGGGGCTAACCTACGAGCAGTACTTC

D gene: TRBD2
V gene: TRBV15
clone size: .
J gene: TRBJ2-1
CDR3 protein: CATSRERLAGTNEQFF
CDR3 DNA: TGTGCCACCAGCAGAGAGCGCCTAGCGGGGACCAATGAGCAGTTCTTC

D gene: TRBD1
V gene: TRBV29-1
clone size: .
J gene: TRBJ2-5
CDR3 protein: CSVEGPRGTGGVETQYF
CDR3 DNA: TGCAGCGTTGAAGGCCCCAGGGGGACAGGGGGCGTCGAGACCCAGTACTTC

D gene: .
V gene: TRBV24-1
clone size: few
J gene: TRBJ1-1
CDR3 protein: CAPREISNEAFF
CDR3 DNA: TGTGCCCCCAGGGAGATATCTAATGAAGCTTTCTTT

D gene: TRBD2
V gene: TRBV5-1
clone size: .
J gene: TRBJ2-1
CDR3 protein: CASRLGTSAPNEQFF
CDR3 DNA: TGCGCCAGCAGATTGGGGACTAGCGCTCCCAATGAGCAGTTCTTC

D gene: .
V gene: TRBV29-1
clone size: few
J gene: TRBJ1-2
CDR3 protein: CSVTDSYGYTF
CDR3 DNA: TGCAGCGTAACCGACAGCTATGGCTACACCTTC

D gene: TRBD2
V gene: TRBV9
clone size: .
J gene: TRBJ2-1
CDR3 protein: CASSVAVLAGEYWQFF
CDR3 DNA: TGTGCCAGCAGCGTAGCTGTACTAGCGGGGGAATATTGGCAGTTCTTC

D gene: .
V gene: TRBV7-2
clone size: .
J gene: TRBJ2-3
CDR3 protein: CASSSSPRNTDTQYF
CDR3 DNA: TGTGCCAGCAGCTCAAGCCCCCGTAACACAGATACGCAGTATTTT

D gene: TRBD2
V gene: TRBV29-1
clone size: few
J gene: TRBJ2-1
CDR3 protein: CSVHPGLGSNAQFF
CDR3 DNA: TGCAGCGTTCATCCGGGACTAGGTTCCAATGCGCAGTTCTTC

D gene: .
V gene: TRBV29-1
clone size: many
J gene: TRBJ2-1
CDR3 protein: CSVEYGTGLDEQFF
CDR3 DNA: TGCAGCGTTGAATACGGAACAGGGCTTGATGAGCAGTTCTTC

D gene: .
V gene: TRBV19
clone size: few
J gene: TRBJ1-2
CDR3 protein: CASSFTAGTFNEGGYTF
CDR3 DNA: TGTGCCAGTAGTTTCACCGCCGGGACCTTTAACGAAGGGGGCTACACCTTC

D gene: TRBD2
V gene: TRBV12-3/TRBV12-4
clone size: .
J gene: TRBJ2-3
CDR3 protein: CATRLAGGITDTQYF
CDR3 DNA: TGTGCCACCAGACTAGCGGGGGGGATCACAGATACGCAGTATTTT

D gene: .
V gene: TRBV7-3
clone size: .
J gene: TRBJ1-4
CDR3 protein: CASSLLSGANEKLFF
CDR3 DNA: TGTGCCAGCAGCTTACTGTCCGGGGCTAATGAAAAACTGTTTTTT

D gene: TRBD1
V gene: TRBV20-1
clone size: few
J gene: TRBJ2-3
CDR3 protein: CSANRQGGDTQYF
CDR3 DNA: TGCAGTGCTAACCGACAGGGTGGAGATACGCAGTATTTT

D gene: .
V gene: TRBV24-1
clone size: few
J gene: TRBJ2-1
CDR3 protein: CATSAAGGSYNEQFF
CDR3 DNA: TGTGCCACCTCCGCGGCAGGTGGCTCCTACAATGAGCAGTTCTTC